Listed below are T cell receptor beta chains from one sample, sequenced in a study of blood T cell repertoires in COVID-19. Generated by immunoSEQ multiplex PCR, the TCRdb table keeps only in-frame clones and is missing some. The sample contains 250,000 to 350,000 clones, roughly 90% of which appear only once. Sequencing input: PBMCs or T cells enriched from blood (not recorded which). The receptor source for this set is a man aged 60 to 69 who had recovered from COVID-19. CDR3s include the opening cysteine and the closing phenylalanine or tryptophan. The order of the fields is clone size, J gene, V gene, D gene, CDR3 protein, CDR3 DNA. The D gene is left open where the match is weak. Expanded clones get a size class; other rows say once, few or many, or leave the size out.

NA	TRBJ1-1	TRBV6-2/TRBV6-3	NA	CASSYPTANTEAFF	TGTGCCAGCAGTTACCCGACAGCGAACACTGAAGCTTTCTTT
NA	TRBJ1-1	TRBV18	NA	CASSPGTEAFF	TGTGCCAGCTCCCCGGGGACTGAAGCTTTCTTT
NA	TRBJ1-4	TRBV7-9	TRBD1	CASSITGTGFGEKLFF	TGTGCCAGCAGCATAACCGGGACAGGGTTTGGTGAAAAACTGTTTTTT
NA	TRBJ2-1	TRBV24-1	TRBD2	CATEGLAGGTGEQFF	TGTGCCACCGAGGGACTAGCGGGAGGGACGGGTGAGCAGTTCTTC
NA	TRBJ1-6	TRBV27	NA	CASSFLGAGSPLHF	TGTGCCAGCAGTTTTTTGGGGGCTGGTTCACCCCTCCACTTT
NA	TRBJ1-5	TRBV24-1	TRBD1	CATSGQGANQPQHF	TGTGCCACCAGCGGACAGGGTGCCAATCAGCCCCAGCATTTT
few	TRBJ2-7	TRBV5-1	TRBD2	CASSPRAGSKLEQYF	TGCGCCAGCAGCCCGCGAGCGGGAAGTAAGCTGGAGCAGTACTTC
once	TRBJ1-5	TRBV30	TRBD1	CAWSEGQGAQPQHF	TGTGCCTGGAGTGAAGGACAGGGGGCTCAGCCCCAGCATTTT
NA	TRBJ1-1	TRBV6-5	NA	CASSSRDLNTEAFF	TGTGCCAGCAGTTCCAGGGATCTGAACACTGAAGCTTTCTTT
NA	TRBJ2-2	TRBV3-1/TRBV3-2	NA	CASSQEFGLPRSPTGELFF	TGTGCCAGCAGCCAAGAGTTCGGACTACCCCGGAGCCCAACCGGGGAGCTGTTTTTT
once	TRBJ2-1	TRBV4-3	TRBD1	CASSQDRRDSSYNEQFF	TGCGCCAGCAGCCAAGATCGTAGGGACAGCTCCTACAATGAGCAGTTCTTC
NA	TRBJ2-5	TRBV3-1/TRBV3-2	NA	CASSQGPGEQETQYF	TGTGCCAGCAGCCAAGGTCCGGGGGAGCAAGAGACCCAGTACTTC
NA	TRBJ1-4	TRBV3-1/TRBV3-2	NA	CASSLLGSSNEKLFF	TGTGCCAGCAGCCTGCTAGGGAGTTCTAATGAAAAACTGTTTTTT
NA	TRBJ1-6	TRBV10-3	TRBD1	CAISGSTGTNSPLHF	TGTGCCATCAGTGGGTCGACAGGGACTAATTCACCCCTCCACTTT
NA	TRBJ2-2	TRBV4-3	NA	CASSQSGTTNTGELFF	TGCGCCAGCAGCCAATCCGGGACAACGAACACCGGGGAGCTGTTTTTT
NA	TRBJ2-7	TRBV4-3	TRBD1	CASSQGRGTGGYEQYF	TGCGCCAGCAGCCAGGGGAGGGGGACAGGGGGCTACGAGCAGTACTTC
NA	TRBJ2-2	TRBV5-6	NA	CASSLPSGELFF	TGTGCCAGCAGCTTGCCTTCCGGGGAGCTGTTTTTT
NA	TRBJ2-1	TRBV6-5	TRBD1	CASSRRQGVYNEQFF	TGTGCCAGCAGTCGAAGACAGGGGGTATACAATGAGCAGTTCTTC
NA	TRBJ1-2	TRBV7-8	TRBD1	CASSPGGLYGYTF	TGTGCCAGCAGCCCAGGGGGCCTCTATGGCTACACCTTC
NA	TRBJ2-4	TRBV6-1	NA	CASSEKSRLAKNIQYF	TGTGCCAGCAGTGAAAAAAGCAGACTAGCCAAAAACATTCAGTACTTC
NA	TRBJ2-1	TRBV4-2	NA	CASSQDIRGAQFF	TGTGCCAGCAGCCAAGATATAAGGGGTGCGCAGTTCTTC
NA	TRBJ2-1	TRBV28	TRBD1	CASDEDRGIYNEQFF	TGTGCCAGCGACGAGGACAGGGGGATCTACAATGAGCAGTTCTTC
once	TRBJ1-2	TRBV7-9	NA	CASSAFRGAYYGYTF	TGTGCCAGCAGCGCCTTTCGCGGGGCCTACTATGGCTACACCTTC
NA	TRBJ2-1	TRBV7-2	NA	CASSLRHSSNPVF	TGTGCCAGCAGCCTCCGCCACTCTTCGAACCCGGTCTTC
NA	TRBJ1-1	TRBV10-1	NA	CASSVGGPNTEAFF	TGCGCCAGCAGTGTAGGGGGTCCGAACACTGAAGCTTTCTTT
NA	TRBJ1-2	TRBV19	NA	CASSISPGPYGYTF	TGTGCCAGTAGTATTAGTCCCGGTCCTTATGGCTACACCTTC
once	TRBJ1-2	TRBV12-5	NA	CASGLEQGYQYGYTF	TGTGCTAGTGGTTTGGAACAGGGCTACCAGTATGGCTACACCTTC
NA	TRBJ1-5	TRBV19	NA	CASSRGGGRYNQPQHF	TGTGCCAGTAGTAGGGGAGGCGGGCGCTACAATCAGCCCCAGCATTTT
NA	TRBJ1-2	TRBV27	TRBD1	CASSFEGRGPDYGYTF	TGTGCCAGCAGTTTCGAGGGCAGGGGGCCCGACTATGGCTACACCTTC
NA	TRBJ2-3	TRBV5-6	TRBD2	CASSLRLTSGSTDTQYF	TGTGCCAGCAGCTTGCGGCTCACTAGCGGAAGCACAGATACGCAGTATTTT
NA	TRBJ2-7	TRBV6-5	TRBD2	CASSYGTSLAEQYF	TGTGCCAGCAGTTACGGGACTAGCCTCGCCGAGCAGTACTTC
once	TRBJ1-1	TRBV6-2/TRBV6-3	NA	CASSSTGLGEAYTEAFF	TGTGCCAGCAGTTCTACAGGCCTAGGGGAAGCGTACACTGAAGCTTTCTTT
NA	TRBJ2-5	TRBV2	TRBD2	CASSVRGGAVETQYF	TGTGCCAGCAGTGTCCGCGGGGGGGCCGTAGAGACCCAGTACTTC
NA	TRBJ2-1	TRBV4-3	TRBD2	CASSQTSGEYSYNEQFF	TGCGCCAGCAGCCAAACTAGCGGGGAATATTCCTACAATGAGCAGTTCTTC
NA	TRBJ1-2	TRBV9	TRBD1	CASSVEEVTGDGYTF	TGTGCCAGCAGCGTAGAGGAAGTAACAGGGGATGGCTACACCTTC
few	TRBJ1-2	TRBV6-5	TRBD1	CASSLRTGGDYGYTF	TGTGCCAGCAGTCTCCGGACAGGGGGAGACTATGGCTACACCTTC
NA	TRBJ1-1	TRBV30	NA	CAWTADTEAFF	TGTGCCTGGACCGCGGACACTGAAGCTTTCTTT
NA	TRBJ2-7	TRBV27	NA	CASSWARGYEQYF	TGTGCCAGCAGTTGGGCCAGGGGCTACGAGCAGTACTTC
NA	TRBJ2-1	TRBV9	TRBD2	CASSDTGTIYNEQFF	TGTGCCAGCAGCGACACCGGGACTATCTACAATGAGCAGTTCTTC
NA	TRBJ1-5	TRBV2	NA	CASSEEGFRPQHF	TGTGCCAGCAGTGAAGAGGGGTTTAGGCCCCAGCATTTT